Each of the 29 T cell receptor beta chains below was sequenced from the same sample in a study of blood T cell repertoires in COVID-19 (dated by TCRdb to the early 2020s). Library prep was done by the immunoSEQ multiplex PCR assay. TCRdb mirrors the immuneACCESS table, restricted to in-frame sequences. Some clones are absent from its copies; in checked studies, under half trace to an unresolved V gene, and the reason for the others is unknown. The sample table records around 300,000 clones; about 88% of these occur just once. The ten largest clones take up about 3% of the sample. Sequenced input: PBMCs or T cells enriched from blood (not recorded which). The receptors come from a woman between 45 and 60 years old who had recovered from COVID-19.

In this sample, this clone turned up a few times. The V and J genes are TRBV19 and TRBJ2-2, with D possibly TRBD2 on 6 matching bases. CDR3 length equals 16 residues. The V and J ends lost 7 bases and 0 bases respectively, with 15 bases between them. Germline V gene lookup returns CDR1 LNHDA and CDR2 SQIVND (reference sequence). The DNA of the CDR3 is TGTGCCAGTATCCGGACGGGACTCACGAACACCGGGGAGCTGTTTTTT. It codes for CASIRTGLTNTGELFF.

This rearrangement joins TRBV4-1 to TRBJ2-3; 8 nucleotides agree with TRBD2. The CDR3 runs to 17 residues. Germline V gene sequence: CDR1 MGHRA, CDR2 YSYEKL. V shed 0 bases, J shed 0 bases, and the junction held 5 bases outside the gene matches. CDR3 DNA: TGCGCCAGCAGCCAAGAGCCGACTAGCGCAAGCACAGATACGCAGTATTTT. Translating it yields CASSQEPTSASTDTQYF.

The chain is built from TRBV11-2 and TRBJ2-7; 8 positions match TRBD1. This CDR3 is 19 amino acids long. The germline V gene has CDR1 SGHAT and CDR2 FQNNGV. Losses at the gene ends were 5 bases for V and 3 bases for J; bases not matched to a gene: 21. The CDR3 is CASSTIRTGPPGPIYEQYF. The CDR3 bases are TGTGCCAGCAGCACTATAAGGACAGGGCCCCCAGGGCCTATCTACGAGCAGTACTTC.

A note on this clone: In the same sample, other DNA sequences code for this CDR3. The rearrangement uses TRBV28 and TRBJ1-2; the D is unclear. The CDR3 has 11 amino acids. Per the germline V gene, CDR1 is MDHEN and CDR2 is SYDVKM. The V gene lost 6 bases and the J gene lost 7 bases, with 9 bases spanning the gap. The chain's CDR3 is CASSPGIGYTF. CDR3 bases: TGTGCCAGCAGCCCGGGGATTGGCTACACCTTC.

The genes are TRBV7-2 and TRBJ2-1; 7 nucleotides match TRBD1. The CDR3 is 15 amino acids. The junction had 8 bases not matched to a gene; V was cut back by 6 bases and J by 3 bases. Looked up from germline, CDR1 is SGHTA and CDR2 is FQGNSA. Here the CDR3 reads CASRADRVNYNEQFF. CDR3 DNA: TGTGCCAGCAGAGCAGACAGGGTAAACTACAATGAGCAGTTCTTC.

The J gene is TRBJ1-6, the V gene TRBV27, with TRBD1 as a possible D gene (5 bases). Trimming removed 3 bases at V and 10 bases at J, with 13 bases between. The CDR3 has 14 amino acids. CDR1 and CDR2 (germline): MNHEY, SMNVEV (reference sequence). The CDR3 DNA is TGTGCCAGCAGTTTGGGGCAGTCCCCATCACCCCTCCACTTT. Its protein product is CASSLGQSPSPLHF.

V and J are TRBV19 and TRBJ1-5; TRBD1 matches at 10 bases. The J segment lost 3 bases and the V segment lost 3 bases, leaving 2 bases of the junction unmatched. Germline CDR1 LNHDA, CDR2 SQIVND (reference sequence). CDR3 length equals 15 residues. As DNA, the CDR3 is TGTGCCAGTAGTATGGGACAGGGGAACAATCAGCCCCAGCATTTT. Its translation: CASSMGQGNNQPQHF.

The chain carries TRBV7-3 and TRBJ2-7, with TRBD2 identical over 14 bases. V lost 6 bases to trimming and J lost 7 bases; unmatched junction nucleotides: 5. The CDR3 length is 14 residues. Germline loops: CDR1 SGHTA, CDR2 FQGTGA. CDR3 DNA: TGTGCCAGCAGGAGACTAGCGGGAGGGTTTGAGCAGTACTTC. Protein: CASRRLAGGFEQYF.

This clone has more than one count but fewer than ten. The chain combines TRBV3-1 (or the pseudogene TRBV3-2) with TRBJ1-5; no reliable D call. The CDR3 runs to 13 residues. The V end was cut by 0 bases, the J end by 7 bases, with 7 bases between. Germline assignment: CDR1 LGHDT and CDR2 YNNKEL (reference sequence). CDR3 residues: CASSQDRGQPQHF. For the CDR3, the DNA is TGTGCCAGCAGCCAAGATCGGGGACAGCCCCAGCATTTT.

The chain has TRBV27 and TRBJ2-3, with 9 bases lining up with TRBD1. CDR1 and CDR2 from the germline V gene are MNHEY and SMNVEV (reference sequence). The CDR3 totals 15 residues. J lost 0 bases, V lost 6 bases, and 4 bases had no gene match. The CDR3 bases are TGTGCCAGCAGCCGGGACAGGGTTAGCACAGATACGCAGTATTTT. This sequence encodes CASSRDRVSTDTQYF.

The rearrangement joins TRBV28 to TRBJ1-5; tentatively, D is TRBD1 (5 bases). Germline V gene sequence: CDR1 MDHEN, CDR2 SYDVKM. The V and J ends lost 6 bases and 4 bases respectively, with 10 bases between them. There are 13 residues in the CDR3. The CDR3 nucleotides read TGTGCCAGCAGAATAGACAGAAATCAGCCCCAGCATTTT. Translating gives CASRIDRNQPQHF.

The J gene is TRBJ2-3, the V gene TRBV2; 7 nucleotides match TRBD1. This CDR3 comprises 16 residues. In germline, CDR1 is SNHLY, CDR2 FYNNEI. Unmatched junction bases numbered 9, after V lost 6 bases and J lost 0 bases. The CDR3 reads CASREKGQTSTDTQYF. For the CDR3, the DNA is TGTGCCAGCAGGGAGAAGGGACAGACTAGCACAGATACGCAGTATTTT.

This chain links TRBV19 with TRBJ1-6, with D perhaps matching TRBD1 (5 bases). V was trimmed by 6 bases and J by 7 bases, leaving 13 bases between them. Germline V gene sequence: CDR1 LNHDA, CDR2 SQIVND (reference sequence). This CDR3 is 14 amino acids long. In DNA form, the CDR3 reads TGTGCCAGTAGGTGGGGCGCCGTGAATTCACCCCTCCACTTT. It encodes CASRWGAVNSPLHF.

This chain's CDR3 is CASSSQGLYYNEQFF. In nucleotides, the CDR3 is TGTGCCAGCAGCTCTCAGGGACTGTACTACAATGAGCAGTTCTTC. V gene TRBV5-4 combines with J gene TRBJ2-1; tentatively, D is TRBD2 (6 bases). The V end lost 3 bases, the J end lost 3 bases, and 13 bases lay between the germline ends. Germline-derived CDR1 and CDR2 are SGHNT and YYREEE (reference sequence). The CDR3 contains 15 residues.

This rearrangement joins TRBV7-2 to TRBJ1-1; tentative D call: TRBD1 (5 bases). Trimming removed 6 bases at V and 6 bases at J, with 17 bases between. This CDR3 is 14 amino acids long. The germline CDR1 and CDR2 sequences are SGHTA and FQGNSA. CDR3 in DNA: TGTGCCAGCAGACCCTTGGGGGGAGCGGCTGAAGCTTTCTTT. Its translation is CASRPLGGAAEAFF.

This rearrangement joins TRBV6-5 to TRBJ1-2, with D uncertain. The CDR3 is made up of 15 amino acids. Germline V CDR1 and CDR2: MNHEY, SVGAGI. V was pared by 0 bases and J by 0 bases, with 8 bases between. Here the CDR3 DNA reads TGTGCCAGCAGTTACTCGAGCGGGGCTAACTATGGCTACACCTTC. Its translation: CASSYSSGANYGYTF.

The rearrangement uses TRBV25-1 and TRBJ2-1, with TRBD2 as a possible D gene (6 bases). The CDR3 has 16 amino acids. In germline, CDR1 is MGHDK, CDR2 SYGVNS. Deletions cut 4 bases from V and 4 bases from J, with 17 bases between. This CDR3 reads CASSAQGNGGYNEQFF. The CDR3 coding sequence is TGTGCCAGCAGTGCCCAAGGGAACGGGGGTTACAATGAGCAGTTCTTC.

The chain has TRBV6-5 and TRBJ2-2; D gene unclear. Germline lookup yields CDR1 MNHEY and CDR2 SVGAGI. This CDR3 has 12 residues. Trimming removed 4 bases at V and 5 bases at J, with 5 bases between. The CDR3 reads CASSFLTGELFF. For the CDR3, the DNA is TGTGCCAGCAGTTTCCTAACCGGGGAGCTGTTTTTT.

The genes are TRBV3-1 (or the pseudogene TRBV3-2) and TRBJ1-6, with D unresolved. CDR3 length: 15 residues. CDR1 LGHDT and CDR2 YNNKEL come from the germline V gene (reference sequence). V dropped 5 bases and J dropped 0 bases, with 8 bases sitting between them. CDR3 loop: CASSWEGSYNSPLHF. The CDR3, as DNA: TGTGCCAGCAGCTGGGAGGGCTCCTATAATTCACCCCTCCACTTT.

CDR3 sequence: CASSFPGGANYGYTF. CDR3 nucleotide sequence: TGTGCCAGCAGTTTTCCCGGAGGGGCTAACTATGGCTACACCTTC. The chain has TRBV28 and TRBJ1-2; the D gene is possibly TRBD1 (5 bases). CDR1 and CDR2 (germline): MDHEN, SYDVKM. V was cut by 3 bases and J by 0 bases, with 11 bases left in between. The CDR3 contains 15 residues.

This rearrangement joins TRBV4-3 to TRBJ1-3; maybe TRBD1 (6 bases). V lost 1 base and J 7 bases, leaving 20 bases between the germline ends. This CDR3 is built from 17 residues. The germline CDR1 and CDR2 sequences are LGHNA and YSLEER. CDR3 sequence reads: CASSQAVTGGAANTIYF. The DNA of the CDR3 is TGCGCCAGCAGCCAAGCGGTAACCGGGGGGGCGGCCAACACCATATATTTT.

The genes are TRBV6-5 and TRBJ1-5; D possibly corresponds to TRBD1 (5 bases). Germline V lookup: CDR1 MNHEY, CDR2 SVGAGI. CDR3 length: 15 amino acids. Trimming shortened V by 0 bases and J by 1 base, and 7 bases separated the two germline ends. In nucleotides, the CDR3 is TGTGCCAGCAGTTACTCGGGGCAGAGCAATCAGCCCCAGCATTTT. It codes for CASSYSGQSNQPQHF.

CDR3 coding DNA: TGTGCCAGCAGCCTAGGGACAGGGGAAAATCAGCCCCAGCATTTT. Translation gives CASSLGTGENQPQHF. V gene TRBV5-5 combines with J gene TRBJ1-5; TRBD1 matches at 10 bases. Trimming took 4 bases from V and 4 from J; bases not matched to a gene: 5. There are 15 residues in the CDR3. Germline V CDR1 and CDR2: SGHKS, YYEKEE (reference sequence).

Notes on this clone: Other DNA sequences in the sample encode the same CDR3. The gene calls are TRBV28 and TRBJ2-5; TRBD1 matches 7 bases. With V trimmed by 2 bases and J by 4 bases, 4 bases remained unmatched. In germline, CDR1 is MDHEN, CDR2 SYDVKM. This CDR3 comprises 14 residues. This chain's CDR3 is CASSLRAGGETQYF. The CDR3, as DNA: TGTGCCAGCAGTTTAAGAGCAGGGGGAGAGACCCAGTACTTC.

J is TRBJ2-1 and V is TRBV19; TRBD2 might be the D (6 bases). CDR1 is LNHDA and CDR2 is SQIVND in the germline V gene (reference sequence). The CDR3 sequence is 14 residues long. The V end lost 5 bases, the J end lost 5 bases, and 13 bases lay between the germline ends. CDR3 coding DNA: TGTGCCAGTAGTTTCGCGGGCGGGGACAATGAGCAGTTCTTC. This gives the protein CASSFAGGDNEQFF.

This clone has just one count. The rearrangement joins TRBV28 to TRBJ2-3, with a tentative D call TRBD2 (5 bases). V was pared by 6 bases and J by 2 bases, with 21 bases between. Germline V CDR1 and CDR2: MDHEN, SYDVKM. This CDR3 has 17 residues. This CDR3 is CASSPIFRDLNTDTQYF. DNA of the CDR3: TGTGCCAGCAGCCCGATATTTCGGGATCTCAACACAGATACGCAGTATTTT.

The chain uses TRBV28 and TRBJ1-1; 8 positions match TRBD1. V lost 6 bases and J lost 1; bases outside the gene matches: 4. Germline V gene lookup returns CDR1 MDHEN and CDR2 SYDVKM. This CDR3 region has 14 residues. In DNA, the CDR3 is TGTGCCAGCAGGCCGGGACAGGCGAACACTGAAGCTTTCTTT. This translates into CASRPGQANTEAFF.

V gene TRBV10-3 combines with J gene TRBJ1-2, with D hard to call. The ends were cut back, 3 bases at V and 7 bases at J, with 12 bases in the middle. CDR3 length equals 13 residues. Germline V gives CDR1 ENHRY, CDR2 SYGVKD. The CDR3 DNA reads TGTGCCATCAGTGAATTGGTCTACTCTGGCTACACCTTC. Translation gives CAISELVYSGYTF.

The CDR3 DNA reads TGTGCCAGTACCCCATTGTACTATAGCAATCAGCCCCAGCATTTT. This sequence encodes CASTPLYYSNQPQHF. This chain joins TRBV19 and TRBJ1-5, with D unresolved. The CDR3 extends over 15 amino acids. V was shortened by 7 bases and J by 0 bases, with 13 bases between the two germline ends. Germline CDR1 LNHDA, CDR2 SQIVND (reference sequence).